This T cell receptor beta chain was documented in a study of T cells expressing NK-cell markers. For the study at large: Seven sequenced donors out of eight were HCMV-seropositive, one seronegative.

From its re-call of the 5' RACE reads, TCRdb lists each CDR3 protein once, without DNA. The table counts almost 450,000 distinct CDR3 sequences; roughly 8% lies in the top ten. Germline CDR1 reads SGHRS; CDR2 reads YFSETQ. The CDR3 contains 14 residues. This TCR derives from a woman between 18 and 70 years old in good health. This chain connects TRBV5-1 to TRBJ1-1; the D call from TCRdb, TRBD1, cannot be confirmed without DNA. The specimen was blood T cells: a sorted CD56 or NKG2C T cell subset, CD4+ or CD8+ T cells, or bulk PBMC T cells (not recorded which). The CDR3 reads CASGPGDGFSEAFF.